This paragraph reports one T cell receptor beta chain. The sample belongs to a study of blood T cell repertoires in COVID-19. Turning to the study itself: Samples representing acute and convalescent COVID-19 were sourced from the United States, Italy and Spain. Sources were T cells, B-cell-depleted T cells, or PBMCs; the material itself was cDNA or gDNA.

The ends lost 4 bases at V and 4 bases at J; junction bases unmatched: 4. The CDR3 contains 15 residues. Germline V gene data show CDR1 as SEHNR and CDR2 as FQNEAQ (reference sequence). Authors' analysis steps: Scientists estimated how many nucleated cells there were by amplifying reference gene primers. Clones were read by immunoSEQ multiplex PCR, and TCRdb kept only the in-frame ones, dropping some. Clone size and the V and J calls come from that table; the DNA yielded D and trimming. There are 100,000 or so clones in the sample; roughly 86% occur only once, and around a tenth lies in the top ten. This TCR derives from a woman in her 30s with acute or convalescent COVID-19. Material: peripheral blood. V usage is TRBV7-9 and J usage is TRBJ2-1; 10 positions agree with TRBD2. CDR3 sequence: CASSSGLAAYNEQFF. The CDR3 DNA is TGTGCCAGCAGCTCCGGACTAGCGGCTTACAATGAGCAGTTCTTC. Complete variable domain (other parts from reference TRBV7-9 and TRBJ2-1): DTGVSQNPRHKITKRGQNVTFRCDPISEHNRLYWYRQTLGQGPEFLTYFQNEAQLEKSRLLSDRFSAERPKGSFSTLEIQRTEQGDSAMYLCASSSGLAAYNEQFFGPGTRLTVL.